The rows below give T cell receptor beta chains drawn from one sample of a study of OX40 agonist ivuxolimab in advanced cancers. The repertoire was sequenced with immunoSEQ multiplex PCR; TCRdb's copy has only in-frame clones and lacks some. This sample has around 10,000 clones, with 86% found just once. Sequences were derived from CD4+ or CD8+ T cells sorted from blood, sampled in a trial of the OX40 agonist ivuxolimab. The receptors shown here come from an adult with an advanced solid tumor such as melanoma, head and neck, liver or kidney cancer. Each CDR3 is given with its conserved first and last residue. Clone size, where shown, is once, few, many, or a class for clones that have expanded.

CDR3: CASTQGGYGYTF; size: NA; J: TRBJ1-2; V: TRBV7-8
CDR3: CASSRGSSGLEKLFF; size: medium-sized; J: TRBJ1-4; V: TRBV16
CDR3: CASSVQGFLETQYF; size: NA; J: TRBJ2-5; V: TRBV19
CDR3: CASSQDGGDGNTIYF; size: NA; J: TRBJ1-3; V: TRBV4-1
CDR3: CASSPIAKNIQYF; size: few; J: TRBJ2-4; V: TRBV14
CDR3: CASRRDRGYYNEQFF; size: NA; J: TRBJ2-1; V: TRBV6-1
CDR3: CASSAGTGLYEQYF; size: NA; J: TRBJ2-7; V: TRBV27
CDR3: CASRAGGDEKLFF; size: once; J: TRBJ1-4; V: TRBV6-1
CDR3: CASSPLDSNQPQHF; size: NA; J: TRBJ1-5; V: TRBV11-3
CDR3: CASSVRAGRVQETQYF; size: once; J: TRBJ2-5; V: TRBV11-3